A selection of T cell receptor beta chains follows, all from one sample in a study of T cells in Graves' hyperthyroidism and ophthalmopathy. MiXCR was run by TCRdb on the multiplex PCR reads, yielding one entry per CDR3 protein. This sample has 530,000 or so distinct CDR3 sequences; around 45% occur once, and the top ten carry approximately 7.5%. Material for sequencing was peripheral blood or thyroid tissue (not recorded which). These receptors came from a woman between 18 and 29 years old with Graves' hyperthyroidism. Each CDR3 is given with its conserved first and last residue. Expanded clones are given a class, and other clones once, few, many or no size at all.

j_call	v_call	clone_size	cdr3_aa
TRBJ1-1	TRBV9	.	CASSTSGTGTEAFF
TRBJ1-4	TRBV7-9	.	CASSPPVDGATNEKLFF
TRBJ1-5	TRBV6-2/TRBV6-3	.	CASWEQGNQPQHF
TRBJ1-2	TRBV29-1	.	CSAGQGAFSGYTF
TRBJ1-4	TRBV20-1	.	CSATPRAEKLFF
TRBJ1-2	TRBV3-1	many	CASSQDWQGRRDGYTF
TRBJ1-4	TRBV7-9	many	CASSQGKATAVPNEKLFF
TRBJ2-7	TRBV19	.	CASSILGTGVGEQYF
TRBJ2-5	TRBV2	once	CASSEAGVAETQYF
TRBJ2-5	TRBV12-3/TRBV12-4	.	CASSRGGRSTQYF